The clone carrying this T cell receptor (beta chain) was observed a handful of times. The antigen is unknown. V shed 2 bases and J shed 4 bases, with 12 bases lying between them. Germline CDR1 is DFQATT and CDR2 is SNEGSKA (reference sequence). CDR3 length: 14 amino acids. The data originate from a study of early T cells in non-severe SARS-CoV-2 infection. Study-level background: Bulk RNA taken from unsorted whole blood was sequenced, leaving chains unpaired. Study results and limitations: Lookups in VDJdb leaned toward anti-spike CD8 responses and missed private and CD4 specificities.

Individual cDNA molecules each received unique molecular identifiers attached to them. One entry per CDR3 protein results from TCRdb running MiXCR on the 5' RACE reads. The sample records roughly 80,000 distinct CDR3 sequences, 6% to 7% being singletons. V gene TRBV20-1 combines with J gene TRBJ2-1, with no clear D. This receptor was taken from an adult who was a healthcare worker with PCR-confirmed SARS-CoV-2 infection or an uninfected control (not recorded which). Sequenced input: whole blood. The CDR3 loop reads CSARIPGSYNEQFF. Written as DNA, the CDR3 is TGCAGTGCTAGAATCCCCGGTTCTTACAATGAGCAGTTCTTC.